This T cell receptor beta chain is from a study of OX40 agonist ivuxolimab in advanced cancers. Background on the study: Patients with prior anti-PD-1, anti-PD-L1 or anti-CTLA-4 therapy were eligible; 35% to 50% had some.

Data came from immunoSEQ multiplex PCR; TCRdb stores just in-frame clones and leaves some out. The top ten clones hold about 0.95% of a sample with some 70,000 clones, around 90% of them seen once. The sequence derives from an adult with an advanced solid tumor such as melanoma, head and neck, liver or kidney cancer. The sequencing used CD4+ or CD8+ T cells sorted from blood, collected in a trial of the OX40 agonist ivuxolimab.

CDR3 nucleotide sequence: TGTGCCAGCAGTTACGGGGCGGACTATGGCTACACCTTC. Protein product: CASSYGADYGYTF. The chain links TRBV6-6 to TRBJ1-2; tentative D call: TRBD1 (5 bases). The CDR3 contains 13 residues. Per the germline V gene, CDR1 is MNHNY and CDR2 is SVGAGI (reference sequence). Trimming removed 2 bases at V and 3 bases at J, with 7 bases between.